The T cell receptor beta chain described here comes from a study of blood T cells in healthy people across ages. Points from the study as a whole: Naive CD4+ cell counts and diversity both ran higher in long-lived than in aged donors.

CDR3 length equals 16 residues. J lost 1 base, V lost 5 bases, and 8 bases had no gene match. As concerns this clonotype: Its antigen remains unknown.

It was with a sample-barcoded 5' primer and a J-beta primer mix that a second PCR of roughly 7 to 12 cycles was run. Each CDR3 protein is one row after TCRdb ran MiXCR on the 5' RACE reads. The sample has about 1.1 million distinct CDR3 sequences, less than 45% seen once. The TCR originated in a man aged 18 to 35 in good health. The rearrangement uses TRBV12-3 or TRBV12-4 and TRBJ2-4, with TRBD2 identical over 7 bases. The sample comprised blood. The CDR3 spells CASSGLAGGAKNIQYF. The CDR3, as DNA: TGTGCCAGCAGTGGCTTAGCGGGCGGGGCCAAAAACATTCAGTACTTC.